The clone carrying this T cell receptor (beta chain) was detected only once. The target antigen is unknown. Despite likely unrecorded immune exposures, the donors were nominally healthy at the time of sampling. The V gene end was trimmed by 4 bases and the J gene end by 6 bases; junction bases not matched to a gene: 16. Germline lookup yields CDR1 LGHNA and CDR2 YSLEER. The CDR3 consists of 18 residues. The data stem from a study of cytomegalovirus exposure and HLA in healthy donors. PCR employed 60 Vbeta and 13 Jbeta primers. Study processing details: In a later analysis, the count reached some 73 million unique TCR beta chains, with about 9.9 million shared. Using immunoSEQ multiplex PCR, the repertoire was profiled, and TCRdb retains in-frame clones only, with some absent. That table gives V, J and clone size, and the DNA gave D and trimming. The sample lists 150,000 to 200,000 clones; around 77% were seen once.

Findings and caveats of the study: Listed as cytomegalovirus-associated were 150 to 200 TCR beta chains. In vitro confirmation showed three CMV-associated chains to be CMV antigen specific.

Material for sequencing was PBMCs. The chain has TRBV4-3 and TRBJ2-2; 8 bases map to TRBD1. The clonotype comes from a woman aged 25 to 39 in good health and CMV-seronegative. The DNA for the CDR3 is TGCGCCAGCAGCCCAAGACAGGGGTTAGGGGCGGTCTCCGGGGAGCTGTTTTTT. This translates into CASSPRQGLGAVSGELFF.